This paragraph covers one T cell receptor beta chain sequence. This clone was seen more than once but under ten times. Its binding antigen is unknown. Qualities for individual bases were not recorded, and no much larger clone is one base off. The meaning of the sample's time point label: baseline before first vaccination. Reading the label with the study, this specimen's treatment or condition is: meningococcal conjugate vaccine given as trial control. Vaccinee samples were obtained from the UK trials COV001 and COV002, which included a single-blind randomized controlled phase 2/3 trial of AZD1222 (ChAdOx1 nCoV-19) in healthy adults. For TCRbeta chain sequencing, PBMC samples from trial participants were taken at day 0 and at day 28 after the second dose. The CDR3 regions of human TCRbeta chains were analyzed by immunosequencing. The paper's processing steps were these. TCRs in the repertoires were compared against a reference library of SARS-CoV-2-specific TCRs that had been generated with the MIRA antigen-specificity platform. Breadth was defined as the fraction of unique TCRs that were SARS-CoV-2-associated, and depth was defined as the fraction of total T cells that were SARS-CoV-2-associated. Using the MIRA data, each spike-specific TCR was assigned both to the spike region to which the TCR was reactive and to a CD4 or CD8 class. Log10-transformed breadth and depth values were compared by one-way ANOVA with Sidak's multiple comparisons tests. Entries here come from immuneACCESS through TCRdb and include only in-frame sequences with V and J called. Some clones fail to appear in such tables; in the studies checked, an unresolved V gene covers under half of the shortfall, and the cause of the remainder is unknown. The DNA was the basis for D and trimming; V, J and clone size are from that table. A total of 100,000 to 150,000 clones appear in this sample, around nine tenths of them only once. The ten biggest clones cover 11% of the sample.

This record belongs to a study of T cell responses to AZD1222 COVID-19 vaccine (dated by TCRdb to the early 2020s). Context from the whole study: A total of 230 to 250 trial participants underwent TCR sequencing, of whom roughly 210 had received two doses of AZD1222 and roughly 26 had received two doses of the MenACWY control vaccine. Enrollment into the trials was organized by age into subgroups of 18-55, 56-69 and 70-plus years, and those subgroups contained roughly 140, 27 and 60 TCR-sequenced participants, respectively. Study-wide conclusions, independent of this receptor: Because no day 14 peak-response samples were available, repertoires were characterized only after the peak T cell response. Only 5 to 7 AZD1222 recipients were SARS-CoV-2 seropositive at baseline, limiting conclusions about previously exposed vaccinees. CD4 TCRs associated with the vaccine covered the entire spike protein, and the dominant responses were in regions 160-218 and 743-854. The 56-69-year group was small, and its depth increase did not reach significance, likely because of low power. After two AZD1222 doses, both the breadth and the depth of spike-specific TCRs were significantly higher than at day 0 and than in MenACWY recipients. Epitopes outside the regions mutated in the B.1.351 and B.1.1.7 variants were reportedly recognized by nearly half of the unique spike-specific TCRs. Participants were mostly white British, with more females than males. The authors suggested clonal diversity may have been underestimated.

The specimen comprised peripheral blood, sampled on day 0 of MenACWY control vaccination. The clonotype originates from an adult in good health.

The DNA sequence is as follows: TGTGCCAGCAGATTCGGTCGCAGCTATGGCTACACCTTC. Its coded protein is CASRFGRSYGYTF. The V and J genes are TRBV12-3 or TRBV12-4 and TRBJ1-2; no D gene call is confident. The CDR3 has 13 amino acids, counting the end cysteine and phenylalanine. Only CDR3 DNA is held: 39 bases, read in frame from base 1. V loses 6 bases of germline sequence and J loses 4 bases, and the interval between the two ends is 12 bases.